Below, 4 T cell receptor beta chains from the same sample are listed, as sequenced in a study of neurological immune-mediated disorders. Time point indicated: longitudinal time-point 3. In TCRdb, the 5' RACE reads were re-called with MiXCR into one record per CDR3 protein. This repertoire shows roughly 100,000 distinct CDR3 sequences, less than 14% found once; its top ten account for more than 2.5%. Sequencing was carried out using PBMCs. These receptors originate from a female donor with HTLV-1-associated myelopathy (HAM/TSP).

In its sample, this clonotype was seen many times. The gene calls are TRBV20-1 and TRBJ1-6; D remains unclear. Trimming removed 0 bases at V and 5 bases at J, with 8 bases between. There are 14 residues in the CDR3. Germline V gene data show CDR1 as DFQATT and CDR2 as SNEGSKA (reference sequence). The CDR3 spells CSARDPHNNSPLHF. CDR3 nucleotides: TGCAGTGCTAGAGATCCGCACAATAATTCACCCCTCCACTTT.

The chain links TRBV7-2 to TRBJ2-2; 9 bases map to TRBD1. This CDR3 comprises 16 residues. Trimming removed 5 bases from V and 4 bases from J; junction bases left unmatched: 8. Germline CDR1 SGHTA, CDR2 FQGNSA. The DNA of the CDR3 is TGTGCCAGCAGCCCGGGACAGGGTCGGGGCACCGGGGAGCTGTTTTTT. Translation gives CASSPGQGRGTGELFF.

This clonotype was counted at least ten times. The gene calls are TRBV7-9 and TRBJ1-6; the D is unclear. The germline V gene encodes CDR1 SEHNR and CDR2 FQNEAQ (reference sequence). This CDR3 is built from 13 residues. Trimming shortened V by 8 bases and J by 9 bases, and 14 bases separated the two germline ends. DNA of the CDR3: TGTGCCAGCTCGTCGCCCTGGGGTTCACCCCTCCACTTT. It yields the protein CASSSPWGSPLHF.

This clonotype was found many times. The V and J genes are TRBV7-9 and TRBJ1-2; no definite D call. The CDR3 spans 15 residues. In germline, CDR1 is SEHNR, CDR2 FQNEAQ (reference sequence). Trimming pared 3 bases from V and 0 bases from J, leaving 11 bases between. CDR3 loop: CASSFEGSPNYGYTF. In DNA form, the CDR3 reads TGTGCCAGCAGCTTTGAAGGATCTCCTAACTATGGCTACACCTTC.